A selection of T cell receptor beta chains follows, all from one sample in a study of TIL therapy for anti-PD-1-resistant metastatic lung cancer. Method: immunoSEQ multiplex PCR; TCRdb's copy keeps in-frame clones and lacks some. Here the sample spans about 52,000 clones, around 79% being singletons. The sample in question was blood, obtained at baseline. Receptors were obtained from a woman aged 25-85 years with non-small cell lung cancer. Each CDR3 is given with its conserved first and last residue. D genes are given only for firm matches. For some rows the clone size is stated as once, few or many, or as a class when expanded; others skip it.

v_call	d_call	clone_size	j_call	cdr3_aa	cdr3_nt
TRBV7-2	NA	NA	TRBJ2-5	CASSSGSTLQETQYF	TGTGCCAGCAGCTCTGGTTCGACCCTCCAAGAGACCCAGTACTTC
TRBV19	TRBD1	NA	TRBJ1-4	CASRAQGAVNEKLFF	TGTGCCAGTAGAGCACAGGGGGCAGTGAACGAAAAACTGTTTTTT
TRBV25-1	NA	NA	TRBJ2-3	CASSEVDADTQYF	TGTGCCAGCAGTGAAGTTGACGCAGATACGCAGTATTTT
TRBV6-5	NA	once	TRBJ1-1	CASRPAGAQRAGAFF	TGTGCCAGCAGACCGGCGGGGGCACAACGGGCGGGAGCTTTCTTT
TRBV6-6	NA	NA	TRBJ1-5	CASSFRQYSNQPQHF	TGTGCCAGCAGTTTTCGACAGTATAGCAATCAGCCCCAGCATTTT
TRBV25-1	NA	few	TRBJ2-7	CASRDNSYEQYF	TGTGCCAGCCGGGACAACTCCTACGAGCAGTACTTC
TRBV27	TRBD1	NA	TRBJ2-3	CASSTPRDSDTDTQYF	TGTGCCAGCAGTACTCCCCGGGACAGTGACACAGATACGCAGTATTTT
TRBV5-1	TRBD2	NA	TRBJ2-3	CASSSGGGATDTQYF	TGCGCCAGCAGCTCTGGGGGAGGGGCCACAGATACGCAGTATTTT
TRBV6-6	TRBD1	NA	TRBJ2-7	CASSNQGQGTYEQYF	TGTGCCAGCAGTAACCAAGGACAGGGGACCTACGAGCAGTACTTC
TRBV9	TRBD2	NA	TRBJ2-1	CASSVAGLAGPSEQFF	TGTGCCAGCAGCGTGGCGGGACTAGCGGGACCAAGTGAGCAGTTCTTC
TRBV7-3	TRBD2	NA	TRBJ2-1	CASSSTIGDGGKQFF	TGTGCCAGCAGCTCCACCATTGGGGACGGGGGGAAGCAGTTCTTC
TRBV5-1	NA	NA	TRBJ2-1	CASRTGGVANEQFF	TGCGCCAGCAGAACCGGGGGAGTAGCCAATGAGCAGTTCTTC
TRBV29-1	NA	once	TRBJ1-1	CSGGEGTEAFF	TGCAGCGGCGGGGAGGGCACTGAAGCTTTCTTT
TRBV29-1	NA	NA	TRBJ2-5	CSVKLQGTYQETQYF	TGCAGCGTGAAATTACAGGGTACCTACCAAGAGACCCAGTACTTC
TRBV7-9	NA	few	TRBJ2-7	CASSLPSRPPSYEQYF	TGTGCCAGCAGCTTACCGAGCAGGCCTCCCTCCTACGAGCAGTACTTC
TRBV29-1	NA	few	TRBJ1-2	CSLRENYGYTF	TGCAGCCTAAGGGAGAACTATGGCTACACCTTC
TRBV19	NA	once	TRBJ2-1	CASMRGPNVNEQFF	TGTGCCAGTATGAGGGGACCAAACGTCAATGAGCAGTTCTTC
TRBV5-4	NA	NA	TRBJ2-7	CASSSAYEQYF	TGTGCCAGCAGTTCCGCCTACGAGCAGTACTTC
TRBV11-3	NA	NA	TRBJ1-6	CASSLDLGQSSYNSPLHF	TGTGCCAGCAGCTTAGATCTAGGCCAGAGCTCCTATAATTCACCCCTCCACTTT
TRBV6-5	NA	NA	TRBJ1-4	CASSHGDRGPEKLFF	TGTGCCAGCAGCCATGGGGACCGCGGCCCCGAAAAACTGTTTTTT
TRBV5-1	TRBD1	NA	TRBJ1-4	CASSLDRRTGPSNEKLFF	TGCGCCAGCAGCTTGGATCGAAGGACAGGGCCTTCTAATGAAAAACTGTTTTTT
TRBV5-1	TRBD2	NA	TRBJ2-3	CASTSGTSGGTDTQYF	TGCGCCAGCACCTCAGGGACTAGCGGGGGCACAGATACGCAGTATTTT
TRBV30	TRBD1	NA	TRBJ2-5	CAWSTGGTETQYF	TGTGCCTGGAGTACAGGGGGCACAGAGACCCAGTACTTC
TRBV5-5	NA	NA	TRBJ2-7	CASSVTSTSSYEQYF	TGTGCCAGCAGCGTTACTAGCACCTCCTCCTACGAGCAGTACTTC
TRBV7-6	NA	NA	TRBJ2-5	CASSLRMDSLDTQYF	TGTGCCAGCAGCTTACGAATGGATTCCCTCGACACCCAGTACTTC
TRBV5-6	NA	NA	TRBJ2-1	CASSKDGGPWYNEQFF	TGTGCCAGCAGCAAGGACGGGGGGCCGTGGTACAATGAGCAGTTCTTC
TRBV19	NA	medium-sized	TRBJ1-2	CASSGGVGYTF	TGTGCCAGCTCGGGGGGGGTTGGCTACACCTTC
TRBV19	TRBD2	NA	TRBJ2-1	CASSIAATSSRGNEQFF	TGTGCCAGTAGTATCGCCGCGACTAGCTCGCGGGGCAATGAGCAGTTCTTC
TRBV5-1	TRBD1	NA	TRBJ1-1	CASSETGVPATEAFF	TGCGCCAGCAGCGAGACAGGGGTGCCTGCGACTGAAGCTTTCTTT
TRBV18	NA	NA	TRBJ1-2	CASSPSFGSGGGYTF	TGTGCCAGCTCACCAAGCTTCGGGTCCGGAGGGGGCTACACCTTC
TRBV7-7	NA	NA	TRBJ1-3	CASSSIPGRGNTIYF	TGTGCCAGCAGCTCGATTCCGGGCCGTGGAAACACCATATATTTT
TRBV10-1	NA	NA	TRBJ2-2	CASSDYRDGNTGELFF	TGCGCCAGCAGTGACTATCGGGACGGTAACACCGGGGAGCTGTTTTTT
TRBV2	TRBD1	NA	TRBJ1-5	CASSADRAHQPQHF	TGTGCCAGCAGTGCGGACAGGGCCCATCAGCCCCAGCATTTT
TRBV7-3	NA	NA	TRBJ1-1	CASSLGGPNTEAFF	TGTGCCAGCAGCTTAGGGGGGCCGAACACTGAAGCTTTCTTT
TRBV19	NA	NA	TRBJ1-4	CASSIAPMGPESTNEKLFF	TGTGCCAGTAGTATAGCACCCATGGGGCCCGAATCAACTAATGAAAAACTGTTTTTT
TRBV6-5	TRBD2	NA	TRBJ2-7	CASSYPLSAGESEQYF	TGTGCCAGCAGTTACCCCCTCTCAGCGGGGGAAAGCGAGCAGTACTTC
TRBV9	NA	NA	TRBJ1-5	CASSSPGGPQHF	TGTGCCAGCAGCTCTCCGGGGGGACCCCAGCATTTT
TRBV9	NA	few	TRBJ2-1	CASSGDRAGNEQFF	TGTGCCAGCAGCGGTGACAGGGCGGGAAATGAGCAGTTCTTC
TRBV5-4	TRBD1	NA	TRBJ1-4	CASSSNRGIDEKLFF	TGTGCCAGCAGCTCCAACAGGGGCATCGATGAAAAACTGTTTTTT
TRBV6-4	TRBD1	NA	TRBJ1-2	CASSSDRGRGYTF	TGTGCCAGCAGTTCGGACAGGGGGCGAGGCTACACCTTC
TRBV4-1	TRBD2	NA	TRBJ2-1	CASSQDFNPGLILTPRYNEQFF	TGCGCCAGCAGCCAAGATTTCAACCCGGGACTAATATTGACCCCCCGTTACAATGAGCAGTTCTTC
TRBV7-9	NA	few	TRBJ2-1	CASSLMEGANEQFF	TGTGCCAGCAGCTTAATGGAGGGGGCCAACGAGCAGTTCTTC
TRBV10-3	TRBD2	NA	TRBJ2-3	CAITETSGGASSTDTQYF	TGTGCCATCACTGAGACTAGCGGGGGGGCTTCCAGCACAGATACGCAGTATTTT